The sequence of this T cell receptor (beta chain) was determined in a study of Graves' ophthalmopathy and Graves' hyperthyroidism. Study-wide results and caveats: A 13-signature model separated ophthalmopathy from stable hyperthyroidism, reaching around 89% sensitivity and around 81% specificity cross-validated.

This clonotype was recorded once. The antigen is unknown. V was shortened by 8 bases and J by 2 bases, with 15 bases between the two germline ends. Germline CDR1 SQVTM, CDR2 ANQGSEA. There are 13 residues in the CDR3. Investigators amplified TCR beta CDR3 regions from RNA transcripts. HTBI primers were employed in first-round RT-PCR, then a second-round multiplex PCR followed. One entry per CDR3 protein, called by TCRdb with MiXCR from the multiplex PCR reads. The top ten hold 4% to 5% of the sample, which has a few hundred thousand distinct CDR3 sequences, roughly 39% seen once. This TCR derives from an adult man with Graves' hyperthyroidism. Sequencing was performed on peripheral blood or thyroid tissue (not recorded which). The chain links TRBV29-1 to TRBJ2-5; D gene uncertain. The CDR3 loop is CSLWVRTQETQYF. CDR3 sequence (DNA): TGCAGCTTATGGGTGCGCACGCAAGAGACCCAGTACTTC.